The clone carrying this TCR beta chain was found a few times. What it binds is unknown. The sample belongs to a study of T-cell reconstitution after alpha-beta-depleted transplantation in children. The CDR3 sequence is 13 residues long. Germline V CDR1 and CDR2: SGHTA, FQGNSA. The V gene lost 6 bases and the J gene lost 2 bases, with 10 bases spanning the gap. TCRbeta library construction was performed incorporating unique molecular identifiers. TCRdb re-called the PCR reads with MiXCR, one entry per CDR3 protein. The repertoire holds around 90,000 distinct CDR3 sequences, with about 16% as singletons. Study-wide findings and caveats: Day-60 TCRbeta diversity that was high in some patients was derived from surviving recipient T cells and thymic progenitors. Several hundred expanded graft clones reportedly gave rise to the alpha-beta T cells present about two months after transplant.

The sequence derives from a male patient aged 2 to 9 who had a stem cell transplant for acute lymphoblastic leukemia, so the T cells may come from the graft donor. The genes are TRBV7-2 and TRBJ1-2; D uncertain. Material: PBMCs, mostly from graft donor cells, obtained 180 days after TCRalphabeta/CD19-depleted stem cell transplant. CDR3 nucleotide sequence: TGTGCCAGCAGGAGGGCGGGAAACTATGGCTACACCTTC. This translates into CASRRAGNYGYTF.